This TCR beta chain was identified during a study of blood T cell repertoires in COVID-19. Across the whole study: Specimens from acute and convalescent COVID-19 originated in the United States, Italy and Spain. PBMCs, B-cell-depleted T cells, or T cells were the source of the cDNA or gDNA that made up the material.

Source study methods: Reference gene primers were amplified, and this amplification served to estimate nucleated cell counts. Data came from immunoSEQ multiplex PCR; TCRdb stores just in-frame clones and leaves some out. The D gene and trimming were derived from the DNA, and the V and J assignments and clone size from that table. This table holds 300,000 or so clones, more than 85% found once. The CDR3 extends over 14 amino acids. J lost 7 bases, V lost 11 bases, and 12 bases had no gene match. Germline V gene sequence: CDR1 MNHNY, CDR2 SVGAGI (reference sequence). Specimen: peripheral blood. This chain links TRBV6-6 with TRBJ1-5; 9 bases fit TRBD1. This receptor was taken from a man in his sixties or seventies with acute or convalescent COVID-19. Here the CDR3 reads CASSYGTGLQPQHF. The DNA of the CDR3 is TGTGCCTCCAGTTACGGGACAGGGTTACAGCCCCAGCATTTT.